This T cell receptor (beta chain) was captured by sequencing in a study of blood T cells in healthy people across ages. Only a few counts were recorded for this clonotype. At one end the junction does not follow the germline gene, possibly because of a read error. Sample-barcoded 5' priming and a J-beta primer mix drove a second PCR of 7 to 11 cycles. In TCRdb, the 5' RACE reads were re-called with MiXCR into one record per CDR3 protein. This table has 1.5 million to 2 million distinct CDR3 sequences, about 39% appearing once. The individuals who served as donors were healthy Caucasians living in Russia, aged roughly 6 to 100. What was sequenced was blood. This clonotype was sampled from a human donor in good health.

The CDR3 loop reads CGAAGAYNEQFF. For the CDR3, the DNA is TGCGGTGCTGCCGGGGCATACAATGAGCAGTTCTTC. The chain links TRBV20-1 to TRBJ2-1; D tentatively fits TRBD1 or TRBD2 (5 bases each). Germline CDR1 is DFQATT and CDR2 is SNEGSKA (reference sequence). This CDR3 is 12 amino acids long.